The clone carrying this T cell receptor beta chain was detected many times. The CDR3 runs 17 residues. The germline V and J ends were trimmed by 8 bases and 0 bases, with 20 bases remaining between them. Looked up from germline, CDR1 is MNHNS and CDR2 is SASEGT. This entry is derived from a study of human T cells and chemical hapten exposure. Time point denoted: patch test 2, 6 weeks after DPC sensitization. Treatment: therapeutic diphenylcyclopropenone sensitization with weekly scalp DPC. TCRdb independently ran MiXCR on the RACE reads; one entry per CDR3 protein. The profile shows a few hundred thousand distinct CDR3 sequences, over 6% of them singletons.

This TCR came from a woman between 18 and 30 years old with alopecia areata. Some clones in this sample may be carry-over from other donors' samples. V is TRBV6-1 and J is TRBJ1-5, with D possibly being TRBD1 (6 bases). The material was whole blood, obtained in connection with sensitization to the hapten diphenylcyclopropenone (DPC). The CDR3 DNA follows: TGTGCCAGCGAATGGACAGTTGGGGGTTATAGCAATCAGCCCCAGCATTTT. Its protein product is CASEWTVGGYSNQPQHF.